This T cell receptor (beta chain) was found in a study of beta chain features in type 1 diabetes. About the study: What patients shared with healthy donors was a similar profile of age, gender and cell yields.

Deletions cut 2 bases from V and 11 bases from J, with 12 bases between. This CDR3 region has 11 residues. CDR1 and CDR2 (germline): GTSNPN, SVGIG (reference sequence). This clone was seen a few times. Its antigen is unknown. Whole-study findings and limits: More deletions and fewer insertions at VDJ junctions were found in patients with type 1 diabetes. Type 1 diabetes patients had moderately but significantly shorter TCRB CDR3s in all four CD4+ subsets.

Expressed TCRB transcripts got sequenced, as all isolated RNA was reverse transcribed. Method: immunoSEQ multiplex PCR; TCRdb's copy keeps in-frame clones and lacks some. The sample lists 160,000 or so clones, roughly 9% occurring once. Every sorted population was more than 95% pure. The V and J genes are TRBV30 and TRBJ1-1, with D perhaps matching TRBD1 (6 bases). Specimen: central memory CD4+ T cells from blood. The sequence came from a woman in her thirties with type 1 diabetes. DNA of the CDR3: TGTGCCTGGAGTCACAGGGCCGGGGCTTTCTTT. Its protein product is CAWSHRAGAFF.